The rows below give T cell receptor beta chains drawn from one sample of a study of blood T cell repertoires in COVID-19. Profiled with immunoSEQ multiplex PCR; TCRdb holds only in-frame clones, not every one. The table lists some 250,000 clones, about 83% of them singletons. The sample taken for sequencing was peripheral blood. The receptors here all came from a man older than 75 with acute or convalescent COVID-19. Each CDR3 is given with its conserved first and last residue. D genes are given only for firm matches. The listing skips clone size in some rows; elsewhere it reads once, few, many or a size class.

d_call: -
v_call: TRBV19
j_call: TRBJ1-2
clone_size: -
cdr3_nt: TGTGCCAGTAGTATCACAAGTGTGACAGGAGCCTATGGCTACACCTTC
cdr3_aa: CASSITSVTGAYGYTF

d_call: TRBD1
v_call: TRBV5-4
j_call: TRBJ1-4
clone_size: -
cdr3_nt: TGTGCCAGCACCGTGACAGGGGTGAATGAAAAACTGTTTTTT
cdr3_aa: CASTVTGVNEKLFF

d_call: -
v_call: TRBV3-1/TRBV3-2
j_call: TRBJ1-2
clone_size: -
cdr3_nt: TGTGCCAGCAGCCAAGACTCAGGTTCCTCTGGTGGTGGCTACACCTTC
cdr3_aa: CASSQDSGSSGGGYTF

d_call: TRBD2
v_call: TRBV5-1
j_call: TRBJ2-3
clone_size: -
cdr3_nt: TGCGCCAGCAGCTCCCGGACTAGCGGATTCTTCACAGATACGCAGTATTTT
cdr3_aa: CASSSRTSGFFTDTQYF

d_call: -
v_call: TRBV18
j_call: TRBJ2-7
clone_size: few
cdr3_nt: TGTGCCAGCTCACCGGGCAGGACCTACGAGCAGTACTTC
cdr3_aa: CASSPGRTYEQYF

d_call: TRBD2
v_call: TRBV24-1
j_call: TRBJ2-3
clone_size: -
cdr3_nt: TGTGCCACCAGTGATCCAGGACTAGTTAGGGATACGCAGTATTTT
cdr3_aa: CATSDPGLVRDTQYF

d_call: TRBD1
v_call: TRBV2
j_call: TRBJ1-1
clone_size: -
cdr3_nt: TGTGCCAGCAGTGAAGCTCGGACAGGGGGAACTGAAGCTTTCTTT
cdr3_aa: CASSEARTGGTEAFF

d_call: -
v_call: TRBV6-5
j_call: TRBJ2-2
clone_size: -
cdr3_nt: TGTGCCAGCAAGCGGCGGGTAAACACCGGGGAGCTGTTTTTT
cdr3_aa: CASKRRVNTGELFF

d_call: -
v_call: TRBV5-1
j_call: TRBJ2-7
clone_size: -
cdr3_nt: TGCGCCAGCAGCATCCCGACAGGAGCCCTCTACGAGCAGTACTTC
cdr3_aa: CASSIPTGALYEQYF

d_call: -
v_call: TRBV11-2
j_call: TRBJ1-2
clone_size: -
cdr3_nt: TGTGCCAGCAGCTTACGATTGGGGGGGTCGTTCGATGGCTACACCTTC
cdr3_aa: CASSLRLGGSFDGYTF

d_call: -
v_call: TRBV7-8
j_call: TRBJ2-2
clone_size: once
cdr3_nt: TGTGCCAGCGGCACCGGGACTCCAAAGACCGGGGAGCTGTTTTTT
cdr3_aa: CASGTGTPKTGELFF

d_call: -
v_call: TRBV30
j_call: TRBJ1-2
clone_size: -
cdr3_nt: TGTGCCTGGAGTAGAAGTGCTACTAACTATGGCTACACCTTC
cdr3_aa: CAWSRSATNYGYTF

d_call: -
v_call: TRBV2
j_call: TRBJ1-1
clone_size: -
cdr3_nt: TGTGCCAGCAGTGCTTCTGGAGGAACTGAAGCTTTCTTT
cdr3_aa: CASSASGGTEAFF

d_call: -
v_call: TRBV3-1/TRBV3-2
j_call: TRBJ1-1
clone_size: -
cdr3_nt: TGTGCCAGCAGCCCCCCCGGGGGGGGTGAAGCTTTCTTT
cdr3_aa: CASSPPGGGEAFF

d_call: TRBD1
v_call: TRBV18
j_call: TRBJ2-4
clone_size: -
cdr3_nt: TGTGCCAGCTCACCGCAGACAGGGGGGGCCAAAAACATTCAGTACTTC
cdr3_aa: CASSPQTGGAKNIQYF

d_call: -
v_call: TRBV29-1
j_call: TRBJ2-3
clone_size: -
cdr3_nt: TGCAGCGTTATGGGCCAAACAGATACGCAGTATTTT
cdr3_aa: CSVMGQTDTQYF

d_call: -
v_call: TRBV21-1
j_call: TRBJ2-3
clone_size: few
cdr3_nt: TGTGCCAGCAGCAAAACAGGGGAAACAGATACGCAGTATTTT
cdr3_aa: CASSKTGETDTQYF

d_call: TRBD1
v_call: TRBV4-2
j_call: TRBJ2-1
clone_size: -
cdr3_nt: TGTGCCAGCAGCCAAGTAGGGGACAGGGGATACAATGAGCAGTTCTTC
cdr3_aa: CASSQVGDRGYNEQFF

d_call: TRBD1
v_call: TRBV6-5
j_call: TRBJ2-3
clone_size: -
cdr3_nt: TGTGCCACCGGACAGGGGACTAGCACAGATACGCAGTATTTT
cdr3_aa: CATGQGTSTDTQYF

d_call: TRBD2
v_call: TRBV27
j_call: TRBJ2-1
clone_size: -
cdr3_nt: TGTGCCAGCAGTTTAGGGGGCGGACTAGCGGAAAACAATGAGCAGTTCTTC
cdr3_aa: CASSLGGGLAENNEQFF

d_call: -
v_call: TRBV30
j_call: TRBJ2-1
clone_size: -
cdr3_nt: TGTGCCTGGAGTGGGGACTTCAATGAGCAGTTCTTC
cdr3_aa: CAWSGDFNEQFF

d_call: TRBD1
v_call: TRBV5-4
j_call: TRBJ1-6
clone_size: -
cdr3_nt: TGTGCCAGCAGCTTGATGACAGGGGGCGCCTGGAATTCACCCCTCCACTTT
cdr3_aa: CASSLMTGGAWNSPLHF

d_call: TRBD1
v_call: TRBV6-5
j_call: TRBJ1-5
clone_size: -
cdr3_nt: TGTGCCAGCAGTCGGAACAGGGGGCGAGATCAGCCCCAGCATTTT
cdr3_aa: CASSRNRGRDQPQHF

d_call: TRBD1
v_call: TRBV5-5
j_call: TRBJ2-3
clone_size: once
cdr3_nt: TGTGCCAGCAGCACGCCCGGGACAGGGATCACAGATACGCAGTATTTT
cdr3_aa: CASSTPGTGITDTQYF

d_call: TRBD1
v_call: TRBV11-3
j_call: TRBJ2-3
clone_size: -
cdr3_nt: TGTGCCAGCAGCTTAGGGGTCGGACAGGGCAGCACAGATACGCAGTATTTT
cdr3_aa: CASSLGVGQGSTDTQYF

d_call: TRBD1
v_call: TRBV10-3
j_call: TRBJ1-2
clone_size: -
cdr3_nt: TGTGCCATCACGCTAGACAGGGTTGGCTACACCTTC
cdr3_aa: CAITLDRVGYTF

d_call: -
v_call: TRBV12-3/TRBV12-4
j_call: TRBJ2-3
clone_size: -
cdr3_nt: TGTGCCAGCAGTTACAGAGATACGCAGTATTTT
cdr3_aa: CASSYRDTQYF

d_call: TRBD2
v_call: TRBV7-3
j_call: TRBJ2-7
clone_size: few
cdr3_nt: TGTGCCAGCAGCTTAATCGGGAGGGATGACTACGAGCAGTACTTC
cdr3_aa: CASSLIGRDDYEQYF

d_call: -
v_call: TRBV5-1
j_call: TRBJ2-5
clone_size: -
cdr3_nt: TGCGCCAGCAGAGACAGGTCCGAGACCCAGTACTTC
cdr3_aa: CASRDRSETQYF

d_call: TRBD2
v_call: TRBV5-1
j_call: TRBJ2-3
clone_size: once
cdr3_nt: TGCGCCAGCAGCTTGAGCGGGGAAAGCACAGATACGCAGTATTTT
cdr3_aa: CASSLSGESTDTQYF

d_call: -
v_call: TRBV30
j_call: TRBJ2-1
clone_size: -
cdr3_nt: TGTGCCTGGACCCCCCACAGGAATGAGCAGTTCTTC
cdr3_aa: CAWTPHRNEQFF

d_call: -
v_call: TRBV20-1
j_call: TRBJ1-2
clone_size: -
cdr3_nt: TGCAGTGCGAGGGCTAGGAAAGGCTACACCTTC
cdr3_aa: CSARARKGYTF

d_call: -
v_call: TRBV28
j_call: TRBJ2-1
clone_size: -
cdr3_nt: TGTGCCAGCAGTTCCCTCGCGGGCTCCTACAATGAGCAGTTCTTC
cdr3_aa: CASSSLAGSYNEQFF

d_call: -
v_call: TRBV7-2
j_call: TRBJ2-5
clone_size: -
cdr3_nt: TGTGCCAGCAGCCCCGAGGGGGGGGCGTGGAAGACCCAGTACTTC
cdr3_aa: CASSPEGGAWKTQYF

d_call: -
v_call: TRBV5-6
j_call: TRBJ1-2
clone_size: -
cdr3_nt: TGTGCCAGCAGCTTGGGGCAGGGGAGTGGCTACACCTTC
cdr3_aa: CASSLGQGSGYTF

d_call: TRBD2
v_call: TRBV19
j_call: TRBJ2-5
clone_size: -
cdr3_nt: TGTGCCAGTAGTATGGGGACTAGCGGGAGGGCCGTGAAGACCCAGTACTTC
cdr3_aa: CASSMGTSGRAVKTQYF

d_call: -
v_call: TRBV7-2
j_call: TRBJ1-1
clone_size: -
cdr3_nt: TGTGCCAGCAGCCCCCCGAGCATGAACACTGAAGCTTTCTTT
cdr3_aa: CASSPPSMNTEAFF

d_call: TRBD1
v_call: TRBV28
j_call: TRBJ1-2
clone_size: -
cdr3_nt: TGTGCCAGCAGCCGTGATCCGGGACAGGGGATTGTGGGTGGCTACACCTTC
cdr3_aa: CASSRDPGQGIVGGYTF